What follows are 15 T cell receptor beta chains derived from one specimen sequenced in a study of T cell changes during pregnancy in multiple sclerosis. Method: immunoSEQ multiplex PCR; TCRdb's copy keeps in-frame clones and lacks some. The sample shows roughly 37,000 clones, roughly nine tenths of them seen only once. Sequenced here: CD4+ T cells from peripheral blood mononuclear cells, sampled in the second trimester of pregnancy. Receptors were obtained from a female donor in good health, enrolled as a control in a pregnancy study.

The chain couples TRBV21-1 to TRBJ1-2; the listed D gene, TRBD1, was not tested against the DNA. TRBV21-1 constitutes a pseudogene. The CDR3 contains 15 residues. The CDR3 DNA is TGTGCCAGCAGCCCAGGGCGGGACAGGCCGGATGGCTACACCTTC. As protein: CASSPGRDRPDGYTF.

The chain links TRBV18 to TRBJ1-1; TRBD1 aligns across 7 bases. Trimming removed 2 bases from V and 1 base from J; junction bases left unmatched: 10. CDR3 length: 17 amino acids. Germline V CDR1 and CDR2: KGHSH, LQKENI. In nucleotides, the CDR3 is TGTGCCAGCTCACCATCTGAGGGACAGTTTACGAACACTGAAGCTTTCTTT. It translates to CASSPSEGQFTNTEAFF.

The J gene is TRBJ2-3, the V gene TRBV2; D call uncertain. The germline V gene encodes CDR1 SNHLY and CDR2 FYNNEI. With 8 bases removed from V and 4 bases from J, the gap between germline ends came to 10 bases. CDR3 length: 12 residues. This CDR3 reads CASCLEPDTQYF. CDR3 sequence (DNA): TGTGCCAGCTGCCTAGAACCAGATACGCAGTATTTT.

CDR3 sequence: CSVAGVNEQFF. In DNA, the CDR3 is TGCAGCGTAGCAGGGGTCAATGAGCAGTTCTTC. The chain carries TRBV29-1 and TRBJ2-1; weak D call: TRBD1 (6 bases). The CDR3 runs 11 residues. V lost 6 bases, J lost 6 bases, and 9 bases lay in between. Germline assignment: CDR1 SQVTM and CDR2 ANQGSEA.

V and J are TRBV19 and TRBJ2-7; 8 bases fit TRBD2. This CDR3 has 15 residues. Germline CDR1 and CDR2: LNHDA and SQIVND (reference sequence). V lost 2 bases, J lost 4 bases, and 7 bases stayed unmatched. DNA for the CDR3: TGTGCCAGTAGTATAACCACCGGGAGGGAGTACGAGCAGTACTTC. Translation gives CASSITTGREYEQYF.

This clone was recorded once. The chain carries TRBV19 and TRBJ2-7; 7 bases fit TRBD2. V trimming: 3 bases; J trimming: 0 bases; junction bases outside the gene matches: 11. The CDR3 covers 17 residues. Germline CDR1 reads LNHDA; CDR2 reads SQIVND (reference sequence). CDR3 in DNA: TGTGCCAGTAGTATCTACCTCAGCGGGACCGGCTCCTACGAGCAGTACTTC. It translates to CASSIYLSGTGSYEQYF. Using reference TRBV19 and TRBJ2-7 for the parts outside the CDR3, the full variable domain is DGGITQSPKYLFRKEGQNVTLSCEQNLNHDAMYWYRQDPGQGLRLIYYSQIVNDFQKGDIAEGYSVSREKKESFPLTVTSAQKNPTAFYLCASSIYLSGTGSYEQYFGPGTRLTVT.

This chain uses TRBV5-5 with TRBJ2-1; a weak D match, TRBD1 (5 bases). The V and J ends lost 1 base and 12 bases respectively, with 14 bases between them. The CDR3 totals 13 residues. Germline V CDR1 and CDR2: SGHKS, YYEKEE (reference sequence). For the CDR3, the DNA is TGTGCCAGCAGCTTGAGGCAGACCCAGGGGCAGTTCTTC. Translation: CASSLRQTQGQFF.

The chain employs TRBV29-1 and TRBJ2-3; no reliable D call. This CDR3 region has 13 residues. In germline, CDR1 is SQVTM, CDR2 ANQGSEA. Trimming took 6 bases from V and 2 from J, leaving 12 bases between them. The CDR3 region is CSVHTFFTDTQYF. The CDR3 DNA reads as TGCAGCGTCCATACATTCTTCACAGATACGCAGTATTTT.

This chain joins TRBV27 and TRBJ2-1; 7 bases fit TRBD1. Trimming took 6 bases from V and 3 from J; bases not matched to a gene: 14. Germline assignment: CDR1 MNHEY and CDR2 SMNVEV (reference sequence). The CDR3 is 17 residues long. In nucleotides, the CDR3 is TGTGCCAGCAGAGATCCCGGGACAGCCCATGTCTACAATGAGCAGTTCTTC. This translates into CASRDPGTAHVYNEQFF.

Here the CDR3 reads CASNKEGWTTTGELFF. The CDR3 nucleotides read TGCGCCAGCAACAAGGAGGGGTGGACTACCACCGGGGAGCTGTTTTTT. The J gene is TRBJ2-2, the V gene TRBV4-1, with D possibly being TRBD2 (6 bases). V was cut by 7 bases and J by 4 bases, with 19 bases left in between. The CDR3 loop spans 16 amino acids. CDR1 is MGHRA and CDR2 is YSYEKL in the germline V gene.

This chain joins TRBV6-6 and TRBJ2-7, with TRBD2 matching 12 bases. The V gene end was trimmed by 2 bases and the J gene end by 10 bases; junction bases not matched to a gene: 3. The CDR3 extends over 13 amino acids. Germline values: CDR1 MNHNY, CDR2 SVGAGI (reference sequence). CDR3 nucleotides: TGTGCCAGCAGTTACCGGACTAGCGGGGCACAGTACTTC. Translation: CASSYRTSGAQYF.

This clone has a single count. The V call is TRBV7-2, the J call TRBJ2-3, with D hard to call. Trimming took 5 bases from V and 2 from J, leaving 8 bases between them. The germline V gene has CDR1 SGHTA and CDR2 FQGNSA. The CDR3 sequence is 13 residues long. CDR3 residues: CASSPLYTDTQYF. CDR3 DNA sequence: TGTGCCAGCAGCCCCCTTTACACAGATACGCAGTATTTT.

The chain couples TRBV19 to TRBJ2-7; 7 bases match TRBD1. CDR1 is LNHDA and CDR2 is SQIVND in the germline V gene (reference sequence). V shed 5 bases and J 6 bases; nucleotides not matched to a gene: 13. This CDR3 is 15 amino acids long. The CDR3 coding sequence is TGTGCCAGTAGTGCAGCCCACAGGGGCTCCCTCGAGCAGTACTTC. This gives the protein CASSAAHRGSLEQYF.

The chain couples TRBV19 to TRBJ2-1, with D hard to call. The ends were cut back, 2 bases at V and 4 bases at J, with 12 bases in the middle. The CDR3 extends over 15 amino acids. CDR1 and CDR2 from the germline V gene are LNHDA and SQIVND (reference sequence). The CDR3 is CASSIPGSLYNEQFF. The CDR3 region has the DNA TGTGCCAGTAGTATACCAGGAAGCCTATACAATGAGCAGTTCTTC.

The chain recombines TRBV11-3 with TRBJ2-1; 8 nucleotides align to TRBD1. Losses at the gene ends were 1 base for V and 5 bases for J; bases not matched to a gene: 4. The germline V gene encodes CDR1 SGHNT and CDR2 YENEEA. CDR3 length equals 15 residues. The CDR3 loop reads CASSLGTGKHNEQFF. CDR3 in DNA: TGTGCCAGCAGCTTAGGGACAGGGAAGCACAATGAGCAGTTCTTC.